A single sample gave rise to the 16 T cell receptor beta chains below, sequenced in a study of early stage breast cancer tumors. Assay used: immunoSEQ multiplex PCR; TCRdb lists only in-frame clones, some missing. This table has about 30,000 clones, over 70% appearing once. What was sequenced was breast tumor tissue. Every receptor here comes from a person in their twenties or thirties with breast cancer.

V is TRBV25-1 and J is TRBJ1-2; no firm D call. Germline CDR1 MGHDK, CDR2 SYGVNS. The CDR3 runs 16 residues. V was cut by 0 bases and J by 1 base, with 12 bases left in between. The CDR3 sequence: CASSEYGRGVNYGYTF. The DNA for the CDR3 is TGTGCCAGCAGTGAATACGGCCGGGGAGTTAACTATGGCTACACCTTC.

The rearrangement links TRBV2 to TRBJ1-1; D uncertain. Trimming stripped 3 bases from V and 1 base from J, with 9 bases between. The CDR3 covers 14 residues. Per germline, CDR1 SNHLY and CDR2 FYNNEI. As DNA, the CDR3 is TGTGCCAGCAGTGACGGGATGGGGAACACTGAAGCTTTCTTT. Protein sequence: CASSDGMGNTEAFF.

This chain connects TRBV30 to TRBJ2-1, with D possibly matching TRBD2 (6 bases). V was pared by 0 bases and J by 10 bases, with 16 bases between. This CDR3 spans 14 amino acids. CDR1 GTSNPN and CDR2 SVGIG come from the germline V gene (reference sequence). The CDR3 coding sequence is TGTGCCTGGAGTGTACTTGAGTGGAGGGCCGAGCAGTTCTTC. Translating gives CAWSVLEWRAEQFF.

The chain employs TRBV27 and TRBJ2-2; 8 bases map to TRBD2. V gave up 1 base and J gave up 5 bases; unmatched junction bases: 18. The CDR3 has 20 residues. Per the germline V gene, CDR1 is MNHEY and CDR2 is SMNVEV (reference sequence). The CDR3 region has the DNA TGTGCCAGCAGTTTATTTCGATGGGTCGAGCGGGAGATGAATACCGGGGAGCTGTTTTTT. The encoded protein is CASSLFRWVEREMNTGELFF.

This rearrangement joins TRBV7-2 to TRBJ2-2, with D possibly being TRBD1 or TRBD2 (5 bases each). Germline V gene data show CDR1 as SGHTA and CDR2 as FQGNSA. This CDR3 is 16 amino acids long. The V end lost 1 base, the J end lost 1 base, and 10 bases lay between the germline ends. The CDR3 DNA follows: TGTGCCAGCAGCTTAGTGGGACCTCGGAACACCGGGGAGCTGTTTTTT. Protein: CASSLVGPRNTGELFF.

The V and J genes are TRBV5-1 and TRBJ2-1; perhaps TRBD2 as D (5 bases). V dropped 0 bases and J dropped 5 bases, with 12 bases sitting between them. The CDR3 is made up of 15 amino acids. Germline V gives CDR1 SGHRS, CDR2 YFSETQ. CDR3 DNA sequence: TGCGCCAGCAGCTTGGTGGCCGGACTGAACAATGAGCAGTTCTTC. Residues: CASSLVAGLNNEQFF.

This chain connects TRBV10-3 to TRBJ1-1, with unresolved D. The CDR3 sequence is 14 residues long. V gave up 2 bases and J gave up 3 bases, with 10 bases separating them. Germline values: CDR1 ENHRY, CDR2 SYGVKD. The CDR3 nucleotides are TGTGCCATCAGTGAGCCAGTGGGGTACACTGAAGCTTTCTTT. As protein: CAISEPVGYTEAFF.

This clone appeared a single time. The chain uses TRBV19 and TRBJ2-5, with 8 bases identical to TRBD1. Germline-derived CDR1 and CDR2 are LNHDA and SQIVND (reference sequence). V was pared by 5 bases and J by 1 base, with 9 bases of the junction left unmatched. The CDR3 runs to 16 residues. The DNA of the CDR3 is TGTGCCAGTAGTCAGGACAGGGACTCGGGCCAAGAGACCCAGTACTTC. This codes for CASSQDRDSGQETQYF.

The CDR3 spells CASSNSDRGAEAFF. The CDR3 nucleotides are TGTGCCAGCTCAAATTCGGACAGGGGGGCTGAAGCTTTCTTT. The V gene is TRBV18, the J gene TRBJ1-1; 10 nucleotides agree with TRBD1. After removal of 5 bases from V and 6 bases from J, the junction contained 6 bases not matched to a gene. The germline V gene encodes CDR1 KGHSH and CDR2 LQKENI. CDR3 length: 14 amino acids.

The V call is TRBV7-9, the J call TRBJ2-7; TRBD2 agrees at 12 bases. The germline CDR1 and CDR2 sequences are SEHNR and FQNEAQ (reference sequence). This CDR3 contains 17 residues. Trimming cost V 4 bases and J 4 bases; bases outside gene matches: 11. CDR3 sequence (DNA): TGTGCCAGCAGCTCCCGGGAAGGACTAGCGGGGTCGTACGAGCAGTACTTC. Amino acids: CASSSREGLAGSYEQYF.

The rearrangement links TRBV11-2 to TRBJ2-7, with TRBD2 as a possible D gene (5 bases). Deletions cut 5 bases from V and 5 bases from J, with 10 bases between. Germline V CDR1 and CDR2: SGHAT, FQNNGV. The CDR3 is made up of 12 amino acids. CDR3 residues: CASSHPGNEQYF. The DNA of the CDR3 is TGTGCCAGCAGCCACCCGGGGAACGAGCAGTACTTC.

This clone occurred a few times. The rearrangement joins TRBV9 to TRBJ2-1, with D tentatively TRBD1 (5 bases). This CDR3 has 15 amino acids. Germline V gene sequence: CDR1 SGDLS, CDR2 YYNGEE. The V and J ends lost 0 bases and 5 bases respectively, with 12 bases between them. CDR3 nucleotides: TGTGCCAGCAGCGTAGGAAGCCAGGGCCACAATGAGCAGTTCTTC. It encodes CASSVGSQGHNEQFF.

This chain links TRBV20-1 with TRBJ2-3; D is ambiguous. From germline, CDR1 is DFQATT and CDR2 SNEGSKA (reference sequence). Trimming took 7 bases from V and 6 from J, leaving 11 bases between them. CDR3 length: 11 residues. The CDR3 loop reads CSVRARDTQYF. The CDR3, as DNA: TGCAGTGTCCGCGCCCGTGATACGCAGTATTTT.

This clone was seen more than once but under ten times. The chain links TRBV7-9 to TRBJ2-7; TRBD2 matches 7 bases. Germline V lookup: CDR1 SEHNR, CDR2 FQNEAQ (reference sequence). V was clipped by 6 bases and J by 2 bases; unmatched bases: 10. The CDR3 runs to 15 residues. Here the CDR3 DNA reads TGTGCCAGCAGTACCCGGGGAGGGAACCCCTACGAGCAGTACTTC. Amino acid sequence: CASSTRGGNPYEQYF.

The genes are TRBV7-9 and TRBJ1-2, with unresolved D. The germline V gene encodes CDR1 SEHNR and CDR2 FQNEAQ (reference sequence). The CDR3 loop spans 16 amino acids. Trimming took off 1 base at V and 4 bases at J, with 16 bases between the two ends. The CDR3 here is CASSLEGGSGLYGYTF. CDR3 nucleotides: TGTGCCAGCAGCTTAGAAGGAGGTTCGGGCCTCTATGGCTACACCTTC.

As regards this clone: The sample contains more than one DNA sequence encoding this CDR3. The chain couples TRBV7-2 to TRBJ2-1, with 10 bases aligning to TRBD2. CDR3 length: 15 residues. The V gene's germline CDR1 is SGHTA and CDR2 FQGNSA. V was pared by 5 bases and J by 4 bases, with 5 bases of the junction left unmatched. CDR3 sequence reads: CASSRTSGPYNEQFF. The CDR3 nucleotides are TGTGCCAGCAGCCGGACTAGCGGACCGTACAATGAGCAGTTCTTC.